This TCR beta chain appears in the sequencing data of a study of cytomegalovirus exposure and HLA in healthy donors. Study-wide results and limits: According to the study, 160 or so TCR beta chains were cytomegalovirus-associated. Later analysis identified a missense DCLRE1C variant that was linked to TCR beta V- and J-gene trimming.

The PCR employed 60 Vbeta primers together with 13 Jbeta primers. The data were produced by immunoSEQ multiplex PCR, yet TCRdb's version contains in-frame clones alone and is incomplete. Here the sample spans about 130,000 clones, 65% to 90% being singletons. Note on this clone: The antigen is not known.

This clonotype was sampled from a woman under 30 in good health and CMV-seropositive. Sequenced sample: PBMCs.

The CDR3 reads CASRGASGANVLTF. DNA for the CDR3: TGTGCCAGCAGAGGGGCGTCTGGGGCCAACGTCCTGACTTTC. This chain connects TRBV2 to TRBJ2-6, with D possibly matching TRBD1 (5 bases). Germline assignment: CDR1 SNHLY and CDR2 FYNNEI. The V end was cut by 6 bases, the J end by 1 base, with 7 bases between. The CDR3 is made up of 14 amino acids. The entire variable domain, with the rest obtained from reference TRBV2 and TRBJ2-6, is as follows: EPEVTQTPSHQVTQMGQEVILRCVPISNHLYFYWYRQILGQKVEFLVSFYNNEISEKSEIFDDQFSVERPDGSNFTLKIRSTKLEDSAMYFCASRGASGANVLTFGAGSRLTVL.